This TCR beta chain was sequenced for a study of shared clonotypes between healthy human individuals. Study-level results: Among non-shared clonotypes, generation probabilities were lower than among those shared by all four donors. Incomplete sequencing of sorted subsets was indicated by rarefaction despite large depth. Sequencing depth was expected to influence donor clonotype sharing.

Every donor, a Caucasian adult, lived in Nashville, Tennessee. Generated by immunoSEQ multiplex PCR, the TCRdb table keeps only in-frame clones and is missing some. The sample lists roughly 1 million clones, about 75% occurring once. This clone was recorded once. Antigen specificity is unknown. The clonotype was recovered from a man aged 18 to 29 in good health. The sequencing input was memory CD4+ T cells sorted from blood. Documented subset: CD45RA-negative fraction.

The CDR3 reads CASSLSGGNYEQYF. The CDR3 DNA follows: TGCGCCAGCAGCCTCAGCGGGGGGAACTACGAGCAGTACTTC. The V and J genes are TRBV5-1 and TRBJ2-7; TRBD2 aligns across 9 bases. Trimming at V came to 4 bases and at J to 3 bases, leaving 5 bases not matched to a gene. Germline V lookup: CDR1 SGHRS, CDR2 YFSETQ. This CDR3 spans 14 amino acids.